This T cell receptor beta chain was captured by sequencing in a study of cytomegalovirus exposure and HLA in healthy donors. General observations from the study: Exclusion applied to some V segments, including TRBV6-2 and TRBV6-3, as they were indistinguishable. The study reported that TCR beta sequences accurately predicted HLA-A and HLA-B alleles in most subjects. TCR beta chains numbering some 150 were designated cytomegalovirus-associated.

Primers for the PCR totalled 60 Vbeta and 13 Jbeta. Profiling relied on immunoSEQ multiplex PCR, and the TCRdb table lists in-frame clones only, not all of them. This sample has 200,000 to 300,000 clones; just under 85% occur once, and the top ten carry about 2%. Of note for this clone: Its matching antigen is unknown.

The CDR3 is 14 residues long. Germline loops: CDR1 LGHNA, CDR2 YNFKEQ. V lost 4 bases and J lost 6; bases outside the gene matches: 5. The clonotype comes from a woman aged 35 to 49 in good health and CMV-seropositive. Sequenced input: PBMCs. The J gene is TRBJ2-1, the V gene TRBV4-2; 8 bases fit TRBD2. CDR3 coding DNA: TGTGCCAGCAGCCTCGGACTAGCTCGCAATGAGCAGTTCTTC. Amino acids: CASSLGLARNEQFF.